This TCR beta chain emerged from a study of CD8 T cells in ankylosing spondylitis. General study points: Roughly eight highly homologous variants made up a TCR beta motif that seemed to typify ankylosing spondylitis blood. Disease-linked clones reportedly concentrated significantly in matched ankylosing spondylitis synovial fluid.

This clonotype came up a few times. Antigen: not known. Trimming removed 7 bases at V and 6 bases at J, with 18 bases between. Germline V lookup: CDR1 SNHLY, CDR2 FYNNEI. The CDR3 totals 15 residues. One entry per CDR3 protein results from TCRdb running MiXCR on the 5' RACE reads. The table lists about 800,000 distinct CDR3 sequences, around 11% of them singletons. Sequencing was done on a sample of blood, either unsorted or a sorted T cell fraction (not recorded which). The TCR originated in a male donor with ankylosing spondylitis. V usage is TRBV2 and J usage is TRBJ2-2; D uncertain. The CDR3 bases are TGTGCCAGCAAGGACGGCCTAGTCCTGGCCGGGGAGCTGTTTTTT. It codes for CASKDGLVLAGELFF.